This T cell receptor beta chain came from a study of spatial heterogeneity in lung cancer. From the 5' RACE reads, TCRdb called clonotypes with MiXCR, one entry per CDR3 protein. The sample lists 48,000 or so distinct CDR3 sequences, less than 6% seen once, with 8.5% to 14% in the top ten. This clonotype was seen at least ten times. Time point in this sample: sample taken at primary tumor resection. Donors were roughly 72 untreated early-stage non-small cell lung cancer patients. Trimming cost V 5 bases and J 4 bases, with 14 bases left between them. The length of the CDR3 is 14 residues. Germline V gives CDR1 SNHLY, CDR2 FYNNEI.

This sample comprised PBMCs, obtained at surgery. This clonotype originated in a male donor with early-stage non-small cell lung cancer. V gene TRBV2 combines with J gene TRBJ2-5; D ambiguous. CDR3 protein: CASSTTDTGETQYF. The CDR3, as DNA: TGTGCCAGCAGTACCACCGACACTGGAGAGACCCAGTACTTC.